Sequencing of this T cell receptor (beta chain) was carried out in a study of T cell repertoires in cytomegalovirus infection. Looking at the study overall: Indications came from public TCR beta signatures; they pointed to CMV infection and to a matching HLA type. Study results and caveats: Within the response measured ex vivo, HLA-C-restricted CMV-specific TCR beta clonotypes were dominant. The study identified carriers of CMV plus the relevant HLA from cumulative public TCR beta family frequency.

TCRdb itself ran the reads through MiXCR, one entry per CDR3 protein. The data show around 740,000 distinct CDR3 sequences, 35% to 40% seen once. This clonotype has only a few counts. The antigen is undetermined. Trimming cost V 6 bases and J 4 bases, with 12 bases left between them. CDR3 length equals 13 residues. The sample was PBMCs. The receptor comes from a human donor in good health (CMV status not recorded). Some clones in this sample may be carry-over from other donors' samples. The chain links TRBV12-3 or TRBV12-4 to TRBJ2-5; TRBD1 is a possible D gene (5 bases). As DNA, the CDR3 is TGTGCCAGCAGAGAGATAGGGGCAGAGACCCAGTACTTC. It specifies CASREIGAETQYF.